Following are 2 T cell receptor beta chains from one sample sequenced in a study of shared clonotypes between healthy human individuals. Method: immunoSEQ multiplex PCR; TCRdb's copy keeps in-frame clones and lacks some. The sample carries about 770,000 clones, roughly two thirds recorded once. The source material was memory CD4+ T cells sorted from blood. Subset indicated: CD45RA-negative fraction. These receptors were obtained from a woman aged 25 to 39 in good health.

The rearrangement joins TRBV28 to TRBJ2-3; the D is unclear. The CDR3 consists of 14 residues. V dropped 5 bases and J dropped 4 bases, with 13 bases sitting between them. Germline V gene lookup returns CDR1 MDHEN and CDR2 SYDVKM. CDR3 protein: CASSPLGYSDTQYF. CDR3 nucleotides: TGTGCCAGCAGTCCCCTGGGTTACTCAGATACGCAGTATTTT. Looking up the rest from reference TRBV28 and TRBJ2-3 gives the full variable domain: DVKVTQSSRYLVKRTGEKVFLECVQDMDHENMFWYRQDPGLGLRLIYFSYDVKMKEKGDIPEGYSVSREKKERFSLILESASTNQTSMYLCASSPLGYSDTQYFGPGTRLTVL.

J is TRBJ2-7 and V is TRBV18; TRBD1 is a possible D gene (5 bases). Germline assignment: CDR1 KGHSH and CDR2 LQKENI. CDR3 length: 14 amino acids. V lost 2 bases, J lost 2 bases, and 10 bases lay in between. CDR3: CASSPSPDTYEQYF. For the CDR3, the DNA is TGTGCCAGCTCACCATCCCCGGACACCTACGAGCAGTACTTC.